This T cell receptor (beta chain) is from a study of long-term antiretroviral therapy in people with HIV. At the level of the study: The earliest specimens came about a decade ahead of the 2015 immediate-ART recommendation. Study-wide results and limits: Whereas controls had wider CDR3 length ranges, HIV repertoires had narrower ones.

Losses at the gene ends were 4 bases for V and 8 bases for J; bases not matched to a gene: 5. CDR3 length equals 14 residues. Germline loops: CDR1 MNHEY, CDR2 SMNVEV (reference sequence). Donors each had at least one pre-ART PBMC sample and at least two post-ART ones. Each participant with HIV received care in the United States. A note on this clone: Its antigen is still unknown.

Running of the v3.0 immunoSEQ assay took place at survey level. Assay: immunoSEQ multiplex PCR; the TCRdb copy retains only in-frame clones and omits some. The table has under 45,000 clones, 85% to 90% seen once. This specimen was unsorted PBMCs, taken 3.1 years after starting antiretroviral therapy. This TCR was recovered from a woman aged 45-65 years with HIV. The chain carries TRBV27 and TRBJ1-6; 7 bases are a match to TRBD1. Written as DNA, the CDR3 is TGTGCCAGCAGTTCGAGACAGGGCGATTCACCCCTCCACTTT. Its protein product is CASSSRQGDSPLHF.